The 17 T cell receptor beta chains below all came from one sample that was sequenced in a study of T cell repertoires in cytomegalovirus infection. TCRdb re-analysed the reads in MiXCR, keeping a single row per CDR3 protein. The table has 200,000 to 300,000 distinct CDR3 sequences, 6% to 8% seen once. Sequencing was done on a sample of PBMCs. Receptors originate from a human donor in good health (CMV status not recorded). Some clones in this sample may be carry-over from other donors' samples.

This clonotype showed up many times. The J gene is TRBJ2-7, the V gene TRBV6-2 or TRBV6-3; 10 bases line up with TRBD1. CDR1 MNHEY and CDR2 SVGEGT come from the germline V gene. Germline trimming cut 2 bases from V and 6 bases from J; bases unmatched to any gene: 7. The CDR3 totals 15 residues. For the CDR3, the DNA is TGTGCCAGCAGTTACCCCGAGACAGGGGGCGGCGAGCAGTACTTC. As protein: CASSYPETGGGEQYF.

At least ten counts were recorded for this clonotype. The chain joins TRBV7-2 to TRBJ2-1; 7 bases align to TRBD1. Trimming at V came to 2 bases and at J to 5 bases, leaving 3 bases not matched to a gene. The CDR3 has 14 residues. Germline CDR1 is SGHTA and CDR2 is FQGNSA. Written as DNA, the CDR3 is TGTGCCAGCAGCTTAAACAGGGGAGACAATGAGCAGTTCTTC. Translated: CASSLNRGDNEQFF.

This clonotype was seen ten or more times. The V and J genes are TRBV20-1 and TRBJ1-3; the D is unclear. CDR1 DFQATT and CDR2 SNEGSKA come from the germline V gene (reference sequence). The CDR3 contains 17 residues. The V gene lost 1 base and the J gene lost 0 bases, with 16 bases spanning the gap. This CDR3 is CSARGYSPASSGNTIYF. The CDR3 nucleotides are TGCAGTGCTAGAGGGTACAGCCCGGCGAGCTCTGGAAACACCATATATTTT.

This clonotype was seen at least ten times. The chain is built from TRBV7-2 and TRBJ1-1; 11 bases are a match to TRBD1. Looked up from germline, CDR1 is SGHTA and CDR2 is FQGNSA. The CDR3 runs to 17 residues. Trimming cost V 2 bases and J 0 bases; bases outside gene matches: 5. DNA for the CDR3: TGTGCCAGCAGCTTAATATGGGACAGGGGGGTGAACACTGAAGCTTTCTTT. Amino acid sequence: CASSLIWDRGVNTEAFF. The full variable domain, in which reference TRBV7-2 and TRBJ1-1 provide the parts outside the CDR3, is GAGVSQSPSNKVTEKGKDVELRCDPISGHTALYWYRQSLGQGLEFLIYFQGNSAPDKSGLPSDRFSAERTGGSVSTLTIQRTQQEDSAVYLCASSLIWDRGVNTEAFFGQGTRLTVV.

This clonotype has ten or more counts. CDR3 in DNA: TGTGCCAGCAGCTCTTCTCCAGGGACTAACTATGGCTACACCTTC. Encoded protein: CASSSSPGTNYGYTF. The chain recombines TRBV7-2 with TRBJ1-2; a weak D match, TRBD1 (5 bases). Germline V gene lookup returns CDR1 SGHTA and CDR2 FQGNSA. Trimming removed 4 bases from V and 0 bases from J, with 12 bases in between. The CDR3 is 15 residues long.

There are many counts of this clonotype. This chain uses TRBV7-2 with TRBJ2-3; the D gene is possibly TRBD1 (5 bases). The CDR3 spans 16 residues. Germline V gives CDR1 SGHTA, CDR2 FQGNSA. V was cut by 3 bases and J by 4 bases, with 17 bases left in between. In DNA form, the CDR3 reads TGTGCCAGCAGCTTGGCCGGGCGGATGACAGCAGATACGCAGTATTTT. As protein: CASSLAGRMTADTQYF.

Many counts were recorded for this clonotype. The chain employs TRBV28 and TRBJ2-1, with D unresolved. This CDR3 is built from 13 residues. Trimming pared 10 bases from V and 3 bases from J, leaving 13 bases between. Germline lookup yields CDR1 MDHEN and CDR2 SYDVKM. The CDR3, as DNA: TGTGCCAACGGTCGGGCAGACTACAATGAGCAGTTCTTC. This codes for CANGRADYNEQFF.

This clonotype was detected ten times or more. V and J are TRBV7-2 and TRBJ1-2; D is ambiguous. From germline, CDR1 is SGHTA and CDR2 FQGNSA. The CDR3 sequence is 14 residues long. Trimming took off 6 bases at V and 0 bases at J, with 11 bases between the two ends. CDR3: CASRGYTTNYGYTF. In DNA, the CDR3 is TGTGCCAGCAGGGGGTACACAACTAACTATGGCTACACCTTC.

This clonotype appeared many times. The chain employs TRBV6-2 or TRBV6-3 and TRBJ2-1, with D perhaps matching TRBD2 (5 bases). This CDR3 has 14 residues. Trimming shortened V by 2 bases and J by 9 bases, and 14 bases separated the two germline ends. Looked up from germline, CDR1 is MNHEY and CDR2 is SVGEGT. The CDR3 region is CASSYTGREGEQFF. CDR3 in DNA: TGTGCCAGCAGTTACACGGGCCGGGAAGGTGAGCAGTTCTTC.

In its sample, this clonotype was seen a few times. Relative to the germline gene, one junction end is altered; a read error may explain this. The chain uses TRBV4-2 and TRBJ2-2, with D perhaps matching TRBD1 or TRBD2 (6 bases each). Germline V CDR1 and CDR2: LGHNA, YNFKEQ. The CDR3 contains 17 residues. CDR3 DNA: TGTGCCAGCAGCGAAGAAGTGGGGGGCTGGGACACCGGGGAGCTGTTTTTT. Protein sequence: CASSEEVGGWDTGELFF.

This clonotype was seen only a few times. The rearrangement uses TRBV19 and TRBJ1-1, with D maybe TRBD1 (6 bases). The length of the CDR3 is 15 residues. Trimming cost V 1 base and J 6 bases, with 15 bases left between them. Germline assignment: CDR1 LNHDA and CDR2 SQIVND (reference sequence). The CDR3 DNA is TGTGCCAGTAGTATAGGAGGCGGGGGCGAGGCTGAAGCTTTCTTT. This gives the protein CASSIGGGGEAEAFF.

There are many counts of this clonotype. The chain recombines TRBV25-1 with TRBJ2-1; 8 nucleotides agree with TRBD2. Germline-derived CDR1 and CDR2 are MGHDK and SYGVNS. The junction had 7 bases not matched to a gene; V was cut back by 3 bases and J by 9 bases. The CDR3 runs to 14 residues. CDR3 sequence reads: CASSDWGRGVEQFF. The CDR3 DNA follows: TGTGCCAGCAGTGATTGGGGGCGGGGGGTTGAGCAGTTCTTC. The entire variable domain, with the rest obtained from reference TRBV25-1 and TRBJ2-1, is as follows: EADIYQTPRYLVIGTGKKITLECSQTMGHDKMYWYQQDPGMELHLIHYSYGVNSTEKGDLSSESTVSRIRTEHFPLTLESARPSHTSQYLCASSDWGRGVEQFFGPGTRLTVL.

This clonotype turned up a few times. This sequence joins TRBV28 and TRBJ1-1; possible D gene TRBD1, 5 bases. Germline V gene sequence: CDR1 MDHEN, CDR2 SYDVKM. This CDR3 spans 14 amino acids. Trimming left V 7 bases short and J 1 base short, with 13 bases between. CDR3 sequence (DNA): TGTGCCAGCATCACCGGGGCCGCGAACACTGAAGCTTTCTTT. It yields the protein CASITGAANTEAFF. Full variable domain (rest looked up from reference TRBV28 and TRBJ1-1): DVKVTQSSRYLVKRTGEKVFLECVQDMDHENMFWYRQDPGLGLRLIYFSYDVKMKEKGDIPEGYSVSREKKERFSLILESASTNQTSMYLCASITGAANTEAFFGQGTRLTVV.

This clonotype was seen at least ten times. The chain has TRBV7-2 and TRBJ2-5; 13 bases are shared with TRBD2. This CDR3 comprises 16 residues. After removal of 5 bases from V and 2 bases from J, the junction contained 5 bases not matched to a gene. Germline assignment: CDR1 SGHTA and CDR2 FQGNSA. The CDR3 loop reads CASSLQGLAGQETQYF. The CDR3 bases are TGTGCCAGCAGCCTCCAGGGACTAGCGGGACAAGAGACCCAGTACTTC.

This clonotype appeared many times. CDR3 region: CASSPSGQGYRNEQFF. The CDR3 region has the DNA TGTGCCAGCAGTCCCTCGGGGCAGGGGTATAGGAATGAGCAGTTCTTC. V usage is TRBV28 and J usage is TRBJ2-1, with a weak D call TRBD1 (6 bases). The germline gives CDR1 MDHEN, CDR2 SYDVKM. The length of the CDR3 is 16 residues. Trimming cost V 5 bases and J 7 bases, with 21 bases left between them.

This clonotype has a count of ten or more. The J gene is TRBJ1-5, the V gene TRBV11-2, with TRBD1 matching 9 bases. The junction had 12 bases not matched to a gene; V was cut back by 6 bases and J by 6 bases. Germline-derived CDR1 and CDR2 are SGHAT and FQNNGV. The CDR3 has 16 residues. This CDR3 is CASSSIQGAIGQPQHF. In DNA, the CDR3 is TGTGCCAGCAGTTCTATACAGGGGGCGATAGGTCAGCCCCAGCATTTT.

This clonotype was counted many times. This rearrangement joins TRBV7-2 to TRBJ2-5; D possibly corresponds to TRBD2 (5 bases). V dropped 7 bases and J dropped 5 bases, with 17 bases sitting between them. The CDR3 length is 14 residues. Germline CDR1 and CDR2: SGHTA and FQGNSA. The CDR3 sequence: CASTPLLRGETQYF. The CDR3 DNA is TGTGCCAGCACTCCCCTCCTACGCGGGGAGACCCAGTACTTC.